This TCR beta chain was recovered during a study of cytomegalovirus exposure and HLA in healthy donors. Findings of the study overall: Overall, roughly 150 TCR beta chains were annotated as cytomegalovirus-associated.

Note on this clone: Its antigen is unknown.

The PCR ran on 60 Vbeta and 13 Jbeta primers. Data came from immunoSEQ multiplex PCR; TCRdb stores just in-frame clones and leaves some out. The table records 170,000 or so clones, 70% to 90% of them present only once. Per the germline V gene, CDR1 is MNHNS and CDR2 is SASEGT. Deletions cut 6 bases from V and 1 base from J, with 7 bases between. This CDR3 is 13 amino acids long. The receptor was isolated from a woman aged 25 to 39 in good health and CMV-seronegative. The sequencing input was PBMCs. This chain links TRBV6-1 with TRBJ1-3; D remains ambiguous. The CDR3 nucleotides read TGTGCCAGCAGGAGAGGGTCTGGAAACACCATATATTTT. It encodes CASRRGSGNTIYF.